This T cell receptor beta chain was documented in a study of control samples from healthy donors and cancer patients. TCRdb keeps only in-frame clones here, not all; method: immunoSEQ multiplex PCR. The sample has around 100,000 clones, roughly 90% seen once. The material sequenced was blood. The source of this sequence is a human donor in good health. The donor label of this sample is uncertain.

The CDR3 DNA sequence: TGTGCCGGGAGGACAGGCTCTCACACTGAAGCTTTCTTT. Translated, it gives CAGRTGSHTEAFF. The chain joins TRBV6-6 to TRBJ1-1; 7 nucleotides agree with TRBD1. The CDR3 extends over 13 amino acids. V lost 11 bases and J lost 3; bases outside the gene matches: 9. Germline V gene sequence: CDR1 MNHNY, CDR2 SVGAGI (reference sequence).